These 14 T cell receptor beta chains originate from one sample sequenced in a study of cytomegalovirus exposure and HLA in healthy donors. A multiplex PCR was run with 60 Vbeta primers and 13 Jbeta primers. Sequenced by immunoSEQ multiplex PCR; TCRdb stores in-frame clones only, minus some. This sample has about 98,000 clones; 80% to 85% occur once, and the top ten carry more than 1.4%. Material: PBMCs. Receptors originate from a man in his forties or fifties in good health and CMV-seronegative.

In nucleotides, the CDR3 is TGTGCCAGCAGCTTTCTCAGGGGTGACACCGGGGAGCTGTTTTTT. It is translated as CASSFLRGDTGELFF. The V and J genes are TRBV7-3 and TRBJ2-2; tentative D call: TRBD1 (6 bases). Germline CDR1 SGHTA, CDR2 FQGTGA. This CDR3 region has 15 residues. Between the trimmed V and J ends, which lost 3 bases and 3 bases, there was a span of 11 bases.

The V and J genes are TRBV5-1 and TRBJ1-1, with 8 bases fitting TRBD1. This CDR3 comprises 14 residues. Germline V gene sequence: CDR1 SGHRS, CDR2 YFSETQ. The J segment lost 4 bases and the V segment lost 4 bases, leaving 6 bases of the junction unmatched. CDR3 in DNA: TGCGCCAGCAGCCTGGACAGGGTTTTCACTGAAGCTTTCTTT. Translation gives CASSLDRVFTEAFF.

The chain combines TRBV7-2 with TRBJ2-3; maybe TRBD2 (7 bases). This CDR3 is 15 amino acids long. V was cut by 1 base and J by 2 bases, with 10 bases left in between. Germline values: CDR1 SGHTA, CDR2 FQGNSA. This chain's CDR3 is CASSLDGGHTDTQYF. The CDR3 region has the DNA TGTGCCAGCAGCTTAGACGGGGGGCACACAGATACGCAGTATTTT. The complete variable domain, with remaining parts taken from reference TRBV7-2 and TRBJ2-3, reads GAGVSQSPSNKVTEKGKDVELRCDPISGHTALYWYRQSLGQGLEFLIYFQGNSAPDKSGLPSDRFSAERTGGSVSTLTIQRTQQEDSAVYLCASSLDGGHTDTQYFGPGTRLTVL.

This clone was counted between two and nine times. The chain uses TRBV9 and TRBJ2-2; TRBD2 matches 8 bases. CDR1 and CDR2 (germline): SGDLS, YYNGEE. The V segment lost 1 base and the J segment 2 bases; nucleotides outside the gene matches: 4. This CDR3 is built from 16 residues. Here the CDR3 reads CASSVYGGGNTGELFF. The CDR3 region has the DNA TGTGCCAGCAGCGTATACGGGGGGGGTAACACCGGGGAGCTGTTTTTT.

The chain is built from TRBV30 and TRBJ1-4; 7 bases align to TRBD1. CDR1 is GTSNPN and CDR2 is SVGIG in the germline V gene (reference sequence). The CDR3 has 12 amino acids. V gave up 1 base and J gave up 13 bases; unmatched junction bases: 6. The CDR3 here is CAWSGTRTGLFF. CDR3 nucleotide sequence: TGTGCCTGGAGTGGAACCAGGACAGGACTGTTTTTT.

This chain joins TRBV5-1 and TRBJ1-3; TRBD1 is a possible D gene (6 bases). Per the germline V gene, CDR1 is SGHRS and CDR2 is YFSETQ. The CDR3 runs 15 residues. V shed 3 bases and J shed 4 bases, with 14 bases lying between them. CDR3 protein: CASSSPGQRGNTIYF. The DNA for the CDR3 is TGCGCCAGCAGCTCACCGGGACAACGCGGAAACACCATATATTTT.

The J gene is TRBJ1-4, the V gene TRBV7-9; the D gene is possibly TRBD1 (5 bases). V was trimmed by 2 bases and J by 3 bases, leaving 16 bases between them. The CDR3 covers 17 residues. Germline assignment: CDR1 SEHNR and CDR2 FQNEAQ (reference sequence). CDR3 protein: CASSLLPARVANEKLFF. The CDR3, as DNA: TGTGCCAGCAGCTTACTCCCCGCCAGGGTAGCTAATGAAAAACTGTTTTTT. The full variable domain, its missing parts supplied by reference TRBV7-9 and TRBJ1-4, is DTGVSQNPRHKITKRGQNVTFRCDPISEHNRLYWYRQTLGQGPEFLTYFQNEAQLEKSRLLSDRFSAERPKGSFSTLEIQRTEQGDSAMYLCASSLLPARVANEKLFFGSGTQLSVL.

The chain links TRBV18 to TRBJ2-7, with D possibly TRBD1 on 6 matching bases. Germline CDR1 reads KGHSH; CDR2 reads LQKENI. CDR3 size: 14 residues. V lost 4 bases and J 3 bases, leaving 13 bases between the germline ends. The CDR3 is CASSLQGQIYEQYF. CDR3 coding DNA: TGTGCCAGCTCACTTCAAGGACAGATCTACGAGCAGTACTTC. The whole variable domain, remainder taken from reference TRBV18 and TRBJ2-7, is NAGVMQNPRHLVRRRGQEARLRCSPMKGHSHVYWYRQLPEEGLKFMVYLQKENIIDESGMPKERFSAEFPKEGPSILRIQQVVRGDSAAYFCASSLQGQIYEQYFGPGTRLTVT.

DNA of the CDR3: TGTGCCAGCAGCGTAGCTCTCGGGGGGGTCCAAGAGACCCAGTACTTC. This translates into CASSVALGGVQETQYF. The rearrangement links TRBV9 to TRBJ2-5, with 8 nucleotides matching TRBD2. Germline values: CDR1 SGDLS, CDR2 YYNGEE. The CDR3 consists of 16 residues. Trimming at V came to 0 bases and at J to 1 base, leaving 5 bases not matched to a gene.

The V call is TRBV10-3, the J call TRBJ2-2, with TRBD1 identical over 8 bases. This CDR3 contains 16 residues. Looked up from germline, CDR1 is ENHRY and CDR2 is SYGVKD. V trimming: 1 base; J trimming: 1 base; junction bases outside the gene matches: 2. The CDR3 sequence is CAISEWGQENTGELFF. CDR3 nucleotide sequence: TGTGCCATCAGTGAGTGGGGACAGGAGAACACCGGGGAGCTGTTTTTT.

In the case of this clone: The conserved phenylalanine or tryptophan normally closing the CDR3 is absent here, so this likely arose from a read error. V and J are TRBV6-6 and TRBJ1-2; D may be TRBD1 (5 bases). V lost 5 bases, J lost 8 bases, and 12 bases lay in between. The germline gives CDR1 MNHNY, CDR2 SVGAGI (reference sequence). CDR3 length: 12 residues. CDR3 loop: CASSIDSGGYTL. CDR3 in DNA: TGTGCCAGCAGTATAGACAGTGGCGGCTACACCCTC.

This clone has only a few counts. V and J are TRBV5-4 and TRBJ1-1, with D tentatively TRBD1 (5 bases). CDR1 and CDR2 from the germline V gene are SGHNT and YYREEE (reference sequence). The CDR3 has 14 amino acids. V was shortened by 5 bases and J by 3 bases, with 14 bases between the two germline ends. CDR3 DNA: TGTGCCAGCAGTATGGCCCAGGGTGACACTGAAGCTTTCTTT. The encoded protein is CASSMAQGDTEAFF.

The V and J genes are TRBV5-6 and TRBJ2-5, with 9 bases matching TRBD2. CDR1 is SGHDT and CDR2 is YYEEEE in the germline V gene. The trim removed 4 bases at V and 5 bases at J, leaving 9 bases unmatched. This CDR3 spans 15 amino acids. Written as DNA, the CDR3 is TGTGCCAGCAGCCGGTCCCTAAGCGGGGGGGAGACCCAGTACTTC. Amino acid sequence: CASSRSLSGGETQYF. Combining the CDR3 with reference TRBV5-6 and TRBJ2-5 gives the whole variable domain DAGVTQSPTHLIKTRGQQVTLRCSPKSGHDTVSWYQQALGQGPQFIFQYYEEEERQRGNFPDRFSGHQFPNYSSELNVNALLLGDSALYLCASSRSLSGGETQYFGPGTRLLVL.

This chain connects TRBV6-5 to TRBJ1-4, with TRBD1 matching over 9 bases. CDR3 size: 16 residues. V dropped 0 bases and J dropped 6; count of bases not matched to a gene: 5. Germline V CDR1 and CDR2: MNHEY, SVGAGI. The CDR3 region is CASSYSMGQGYEKLFF. CDR3 coding DNA: TGTGCCAGCAGTTACTCTATGGGACAGGGATATGAAAAACTGTTTTTT.